This T cell receptor beta chain appears in the sequencing data of a study of blood T cell repertoires in COVID-19. At the level of the study: Some COVID-19 samples were acute and others convalescent; all came from the United States, Italy and Spain. PBMCs, B-cell-depleted T cells, or T cells were the source of the cDNA or gDNA that made up the material.

Germline-derived CDR1 and CDR2 are SGHRS and YFSETQ. Trimming removed 4 bases from V and 0 bases from J, with 10 bases in between. The CDR3 sequence is 14 residues long. Authors' data handling: Estimated nucleated cell counts came from reference gene primer amplification. TCRdb keeps only in-frame clones here, not all; method: immunoSEQ multiplex PCR. V and J calls and clone size are copied from that table; D and trimming were computed from the DNA. This table holds about 170,000 clones, roughly four fifths found once. The count of this clone is one. Source material: peripheral blood. This rearrangement joins TRBV5-1 to TRBJ2-5; a possible D gene is TRBD1 (6 bases). The clonotype comes from a man between 65 and 85 years old with active or convalescent COVID-19. CDR3 in DNA: TGCGCCAGCAGCGCCGGGACATACCAAGAGACCCAGTACTTC. Its protein is CASSAGTYQETQYF.